The text below deals with one T cell receptor beta chain. The V end lost 2 bases, the J end lost 1 base, and 13 bases lay between the germline ends. The CDR3 has 16 amino acids. The germline gives CDR1 MNHEY, CDR2 SVGAGI. Methods used by the authors: Amplification of reference gene primers provided the estimated nucleated cell counts. Profiled with immunoSEQ multiplex PCR; TCRdb holds only in-frame clones, not every one. V, J and clone size are taken as reported in that table, and D and trimming were inferred from the DNA itself. The sample holds 300,000 to 400,000 clones; 70% to 90% are singletons and the top ten take approximately 7.6%. These data belong to a study of blood T cell repertoires in COVID-19.

The clonotype was recovered from a human donor in a cohort sampled during active COVID-19. Specimen: peripheral blood. V is TRBV6-5 and J is TRBJ2-3, with D maybe TRBD2 (6 bases). CDR3 sequence: CASSYRAGLRTDTQYF. CDR3 nucleotide sequence: TGTGCCAGCAGTTACAGGGCGGGGCTACGCACAGATACGCAGTATTTT.